The rows below give T cell receptor beta chains drawn from one sample of a study of blood T cell repertoires in COVID-19. Only in-frame clones appear in the TCRdb table, and some are missing; sequencing was by immunoSEQ multiplex PCR. The table includes roughly 250,000 clones, about 85% detected once. Sequencing used peripheral blood. The receptor set was obtained from a man aged 55-75 years who had recovered from COVID-19. The CDR3 runs from the conserved cysteine through the conserved F or W. D genes are given only for firm matches. The size entry is marked missing in some rows and otherwise reads once, few, many or a size class.

TRBV15,NA,15,TRBD1,TRBJ1-1,TGTGCCACCAGCAGGGAGACAGGGATGAACACTGAAGCTTTCTTT,CATSRETGMNTEAFF
TRBV30,once,13,NA,TRBJ1-6,TGTGCCTGGGAACCCGGGAATAATTCACCCCTCCACTTT,CAWEPGNNSPLHF
TRBV7-9,NA,16,TRBD1,TRBJ1-6,TGTGCCAGCAGCGCAGGACAGGGGGCGCGAAATTCACCCCTCCACTTT,CASSAGQGARNSPLHF
TRBV9,NA,17,TRBD1,TRBJ2-1,TGTGCCAGCAGCGCCTCCGCGACAGGGTTTGCCTACAATGAGCAGTTCTTC,CASSASATGFAYNEQFF
TRBV4-1,NA,16,TRBD2,TRBJ2-2,TGCGCCAGCAGCCAAGATTTAGCGGGGGGAACCGGGGAGCTGTTTTTT,CASSQDLAGGTGELFF
TRBV7-2,NA,11,NA,TRBJ2-7,TGTGCCAGCAGCTTAGAACGGGAGCAGTACTTC,CASSLEREQYF
TRBV18,NA,14,NA,TRBJ2-2,TGTGCCAGCTCACCACCGGGGGGGGCCAGGGAGCTGTTTTTT,CASSPPGGARELFF
TRBV6-1,once,16,TRBD1,TRBJ1-4,TGTGCCAGCAGTGACACCCTACAGGGGATAGTGGAAAAACTGTTTTTT,CASSDTLQGIVEKLFF
TRBV19,NA,15,TRBD1,TRBJ2-7,TGTGCCAGTAGTATAGGAGGGGGCCGTTACTACGAGCAGTACTTC,CASSIGGGRYYEQYF
TRBV7-6,NA,16,NA,TRBJ2-6,TGTGCCAGCAGCTTACAGGGGTTCTCTGGGGCCAACGTCCTGACTTTC,CASSLQGFSGANVLTF
TRBV18,NA,17,NA,TRBJ1-6,TGTGCCAGCTCACCATCTCCCCAGTTTCCCTATAATTCACCCCTCCACTTT,CASSPSPQFPYNSPLHF
TRBV3-1/TRBV3-2,NA,15,NA,TRBJ2-7,TGTGCCAGCAGCCAAGGACAGTTGGAGCGCTACGAGCAGTACTTC,CASSQGQLERYEQYF
TRBV6-1,NA,16,NA,TRBJ1-4,TGTGCCAGCAGTGCCGGACTCTTCAACCTCAATGAAAAACTGTTTTTT,CASSAGLFNLNEKLFF
TRBV5-1,NA,15,TRBD1,TRBJ1-1,TGCGCCAGCAGCTCTTGGACAGGGGTATACACTGAAGCTTTCTTT,CASSSWTGVYTEAFF
TRBV30,NA,14,TRBD1,TRBJ2-3,TGTGCCTGGAGGGGACAGGGAAACACAGATACGCAGTATTTT,CAWRGQGNTDTQYF
TRBV11-2,NA,15,NA,TRBJ2-7,TGTGCCAGCAGATTAGGTCCGGTTGGACTTTACGAGCAGTACTTC,CASRLGPVGLYEQYF
TRBV7-8,NA,14,TRBD1,TRBJ1-6,TGTGCCAGCAGCTCGGGACAGCCTAATTCACCCCTCCACTTT,CASSSGQPNSPLHF
TRBV11-3,few,14,TRBD2,TRBJ2-2,TGTGCCAGCAGCTTAGCGGGGGGTACCGGGGAGCTGTTTTTT,CASSLAGGTGELFF
TRBV7-6,NA,17,TRBD1,TRBJ1-2,TGTGCCAGCAGCTTAGCCGGACAGGGGGCGCAGGACTATGGCTACACCTTC,CASSLAGQGAQDYGYTF
TRBV7-3,NA,16,TRBD2,TRBJ2-7,TGTGCCAGCAGCTTAGCCCCCGGGACTAGCGGGGCCGAGCAGTACTTC,CASSLAPGTSGAEQYF
TRBV9,NA,13,NA,TRBJ1-2,TGTGCCAGCTATTCAAGAGGAAACTATGGCTACACCTTC,CASYSRGNYGYTF
TRBV25-1,NA,14,NA,TRBJ1-2,TGTGCCAGCACCCCCTCTGGCAGGGCCTATGGCTACACCTTC,CASTPSGRAYGYTF
TRBV27,once,17,NA,TRBJ2-3,TGTGCCAGCAGTTTACTACGACAGGGCGGGGGCACAGATACGCAGTATTTT,CASSLLRQGGGTDTQYF
TRBV7-7,NA,15,NA,TRBJ2-5,TGTGCCAGCAGCTTAGTTGGGGGGTCCCAAGAGACCCAGTACTTC,CASSLVGGSQETQYF
TRBV6-6,NA,17,TRBD1,TRBJ1-1,TGTGCCAGCAGTCCCCCCGCTGGGACAGGGATGAACACTGAAGCTTTCTTT,CASSPPAGTGMNTEAFF
TRBV5-1,NA,14,TRBD1,TRBJ1-4,TGCGCCAGCAGCTCGGACAGGGTGAATGAAAAACTGTTTTTT,CASSSDRVNEKLFF
TRBV4-2,NA,13,NA,TRBJ2-5,TGTGCCAGCAGCCAAGATCCCCGGGAGACCCAGTACTTC,CASSQDPRETQYF
TRBV18,NA,16,TRBD1,TRBJ1-6,TGTGCCAGCTCACGTCTCCAGACAGGGAATTATTCACCCCTCCACTTT,CASSRLQTGNYSPLHF
TRBV5-8,NA,11,NA,TRBJ1-1,TGTGCCAGCAGCTCTATACGGGAAGCTTTCTTT,CASSSIREAFF
TRBV18,once,13,NA,TRBJ1-2,TGTGCCAGCTCACCACCTCCGGGGGGCGGCTACACCTTC,CASSPPPGGGYTF
TRBV2,once,14,TRBD1,TRBJ1-5,TGTGCCAGCAGTACACAGGGGATTAATCAGCCCCAGCATTTT,CASSTQGINQPQHF
TRBV10-2,NA,17,TRBD1,TRBJ2-4,TGCGCCAGCAGTGACCATACACAGGGGGCGGACAAAAACATTCAGTACTTC,CASSDHTQGADKNIQYF
TRBV30,NA,15,NA,TRBJ1-4,TGTGCCTGGAGGGGAGATACAACGTTAAGAGAAAAACTGTTTTTT,CAWRGDTTLREKLFF
TRBV6-5,NA,11,NA,TRBJ2-7,TGTGCCAGCTTCGGGGCCTACGAGCAGTACTTC,CASFGAYEQYF
TRBV11-2,NA,15,TRBD2,TRBJ2-7,TGTGCCAGCAGCCTTAGTGGGGAGGGGTACTACGAGCAGTACTTC,CASSLSGEGYYEQYF
TRBV5-1,once,14,NA,TRBJ2-4,TGCGCCAGCAGGGTTGTAGGACAGTCAAACATTCAGTACTTC,CASRVVGQSNIQYF
TRBV7-9,NA,14,NA,TRBJ1-4,TGTGCCAGCACCAAGGCTGCAACTAATGAAAAACTGTTTTTT,CASTKAATNEKLFF
TRBV4-1,NA,13,NA,TRBJ1-2,TGCGCCAGCAGCCCTGTCCTAGCCCATGGCTACACCTTC,CASSPVLAHGYTF
TRBV18,NA,14,TRBD1,TRBJ1-1,TGTGCCAGCTCCTATGGACAGGGAAACACTGAAGCTTTCTTT,CASSYGQGNTEAFF
TRBV11-2,few,16,TRBD1,TRBJ1-1,TGTGCCAGCAGCTTAACCACTGGGACAGGGAGAGGTGAAGCTTTCTTT,CASSLTTGTGRGEAFF
TRBV4-2,NA,13,TRBD1,TRBJ2-7,TGTGCCAGCAGACCCGACAGGGGCCACGAGCAGTACTTC,CASRPDRGHEQYF
TRBV6-2/TRBV6-3,NA,17,NA,TRBJ1-1,TGTGCCAGCAGCCCTAGTGGTCGACACCCCGCCAACACTGAAGCTTTCTTT,CASSPSGRHPANTEAFF
TRBV23-1,NA,14,NA,TRBJ2-5,TGCGCCAGCAGTTTTGGGGCGGGGAGAGAGACCCAGTACTTC,CASSFGAGRETQYF
TRBV6-2/TRBV6-3,NA,14,TRBD1,TRBJ1-6,TGTGCCAGCAGTCGGACAGGGGCGAATTCACCCCTCCACTTT,CASSRTGANSPLHF
TRBV9,NA,14,TRBD1,TRBJ1-3,TGTGCCAGCAGCCGAGACAGGGATTTTAACACCATATATTTT,CASSRDRDFNTIYF
TRBV3-1/TRBV3-2,once,16,TRBD1,TRBJ1-1,TGTGCCAGCAGCCAAACAATCAGGGGGAAGAACACTGAAGCTTTCTTT,CASSQTIRGKNTEAFF
TRBV4-1,NA,15,TRBD1,TRBJ1-3,TGCGCCAGCAGCCAAGCAGGGGGCCTTGGAAACACCATATATTTT,CASSQAGGLGNTIYF
TRBV7-9,NA,12,NA,TRBJ1-1,TGTGCCAGCAGCAGAGGCGTAAGTGAAGCTTTCTTT,CASSRGVSEAFF
TRBV5-1,NA,14,TRBD2,TRBJ2-3,TGCGCCAGCCGATTAGCGGGGGGCACAGATACGCAGTATTTT,CASRLAGGTDTQYF
TRBV25-1,NA,17,TRBD2,TRBJ2-3,TGTGCCAGCAGTGAATATGCTACGCGGGGGGGACCAGATACGCAGTATTTT,CASSEYATRGGPDTQYF